This entry features one TCR beta chain sequence. Its specificity is not known. The data stem from a study of T cells in Graves' hyperthyroidism and ophthalmopathy. General study results and limits: Ophthalmopathy was told apart from stable hyperthyroidism by a 13 V-J model. Most thyroid clonotypes that were expanded above 0.001 also turned up in blood. The model made its ophthalmopathy prediction, and onset followed a median approximately six months later.

Diagnoses used clinical symptoms, serum thyroxine and TRAb, thyroid ultrasound and orbital computed tomography. The CDR3 covers 14 residues. V was clipped by 2 bases and J by 7 bases; unmatched bases: 4. Germline CDR1 and CDR2: ENHRY and SYGVKD. TCR beta CDR3 regions were amplified from RNA transcripts. Using the HTBI primer set, a first-round RT-PCR was run on the TCR CDR3. Via MiXCR, TCRdb re-called the multiplex PCR reads, giving one row per CDR3 protein. Counted here are about 510,000 distinct CDR3 sequences, 46% occurring once; the ten biggest clones make up approximately 44%. This receptor was identified in an adult woman with Graves' disease, either hyperthyroidism or ophthalmopathy (not recorded which). The sequencing input was peripheral blood or thyroid tissue (not recorded which). This rearrangement joins TRBV10-3 to TRBJ1-4; 7 bases are a match to TRBD1. For the CDR3, the DNA is TGTGCCATCAGTGAGGTAGGGGGCGGTGAAAAACTGTTTTTT. As protein: CAISEVGGGEKLFF.